Described below is a single T cell receptor (beta chain) sequence and its context. The antigen this receptor binds is unknown. No base quality values were provided; no much bigger clone lies one nucleotide off. Using bias-controlled multiplex PCR with the immunoSEQ v3 hsTCRB kit, the TCR beta CDR3 regions were amplified from genomic DNA. TCR libraries were sequenced on an Illumina NextSeq 500 to around 1.9 million read pairs for survey level or roughly 4.5-6.5 million for deep level. In the paper's pipeline: V, D and J genes were assigned, non-productive sequences were removed, and clonality was reported by immunoSEQ Analyzer software. Repertoires were compared by productive Simpson clonality and by the Morisita overlap index of productive TRB rearrangements between infused TIL and blood. For each clone in blood, the absolute clonotype count was estimated by multiplying the lymphocyte count by the CD3+ fraction and by the clone's productive frequency. TCRdb took this table from immuneACCESS and kept in-frame rearrangements with V and J called. Such tables lack part of the clones; where checked against another copy, unresolved V genes explain under half of the gap, and the rest is unexplained. Clone size and the V and J calls come from that table; the DNA yielded D and trimming. The sample table shows 35,000 to 55,000 clones, and roughly 85% are seen once. The ten largest clones take up more than 12% of the sample.

The label giving this sample's time point can be read as: pre-treatment sample, taken before nivolumab and TIL therapy. Adults with stage 4 NSCLC were enrolled from October 2017 to January 2020 in a dual-center phase I trial. The samples were obtained from a phase I trial that was single-arm and open-label and tested tumor-infiltrating lymphocyte therapy combined with nivolumab in advanced non-small cell lung cancer. Blood mononuclear cells from EDTA tubes were separated on a Ficoll gradient and snap-frozen as pellets, and DNA was extracted from the cells using a Qiagen mini-prep kit. This specimen belongs to a study of TIL therapy for anti-PD-1-resistant metastatic lung cancer (dated by TCRdb to about 2021). Background for the entire study: Tumors were harvested prior to any PD-1/PD-L1 blockade, after which nivolumab was administered to patients, and lymphodepletion, expanded TIL infusion and IL-2 were given to patients who progressed. Enrolled patients had a median age of around 51 years (range about 38-85) and a median tumor PD-L1 proportion score of approximately 6.6%. Most of the cohort had lung adenocarcinoma, including a handful of EGFR-mutant tumors and two ALK-rearranged tumors, and half of the patients were either current or former smokers. Across the cohort, whole-exome sequencing showed a median non-synonymous tumor mutation burden of approximately 1.5 mutations per megabase. Tumor and peripheral blood T cell receptor beta sequencing was used to track clonotypes across tumor, expanded TIL product and serial blood samples. The full study reports these points: The study protocol defined all tumor marker inferences as exploratory. The baseline peripheral repertoire was partially replaced by infused TIL clonotypes, which then decayed over months, and no apparent association between persistence and response was found. Generalizability was limited because the cohort was highly selected, with more treatment-naive, never-smoker and oncogene-addicted patients included than is typical.

V is pared back by 4 bases and J by 7 bases, with 13 bases lying between the germline termini. From a lookup of the germline V gene, CDR1 and CDR2 are MDHEN and SYDVKM. Including cysteine and phenylalanine, the CDR3 has 14 amino acids. Solely the CDR3 DNA is kept, with 42 bases framed from the first base. Recombination connected TRBV28 to TRBJ2-2, with TRBD2 perhaps the D gene, on 5 matching bases. This material consisted of blood, taken at baseline. The TCR sequence derives from a man aged 65 to 85 with non-small cell lung cancer. The bases read TGTGCCAGCAGTTCTCCGGGGAATAACGGGGAGCTGTTTTTT. This codes for CASSSPGNNGELFF.